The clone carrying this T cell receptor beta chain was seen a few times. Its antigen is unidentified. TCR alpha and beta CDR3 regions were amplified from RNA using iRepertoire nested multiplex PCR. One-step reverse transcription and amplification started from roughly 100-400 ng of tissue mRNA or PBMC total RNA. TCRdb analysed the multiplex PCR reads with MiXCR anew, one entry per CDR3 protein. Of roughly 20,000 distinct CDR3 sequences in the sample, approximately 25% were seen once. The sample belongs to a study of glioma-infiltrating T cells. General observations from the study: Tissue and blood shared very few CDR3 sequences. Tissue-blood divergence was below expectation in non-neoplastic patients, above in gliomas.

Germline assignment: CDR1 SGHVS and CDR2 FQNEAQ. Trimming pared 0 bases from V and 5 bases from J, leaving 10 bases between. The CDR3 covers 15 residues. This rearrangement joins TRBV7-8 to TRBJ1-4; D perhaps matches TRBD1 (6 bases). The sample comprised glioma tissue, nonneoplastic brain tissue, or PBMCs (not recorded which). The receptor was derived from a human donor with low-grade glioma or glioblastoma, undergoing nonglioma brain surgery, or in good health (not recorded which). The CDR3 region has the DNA TGTGCCAGCAGCTTAGCCCGGCAGGGGAATGAAAAACTGTTTTTT. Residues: CASSLARQGNEKLFF. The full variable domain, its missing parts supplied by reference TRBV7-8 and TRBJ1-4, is GAGVSQSPRYKVAKRGQDVALRCDPISGHVSLFWYQQALGQGPEFLTYFQNEAQLDKSGLPSDRFFAERPEGSVSTLKIQRTQQEDSAVYLCASSLARQGNEKLFFGSGTQLSVL.